Listed below are T cell receptor beta chains from one sample, sequenced in a study of cytomegalovirus exposure and HLA in healthy donors. Assay: immunoSEQ multiplex PCR; the TCRdb copy retains only in-frame clones and omits some. The sample includes about 90,000 clones, 70% to 85% of them seen just once. The source material was PBMCs. These receptors all come from a man younger than 40 in good health and CMV-seropositive. Each CDR3 is given with its conserved first and last residue. The D gene is left open where the match is weak. Size values are once, few and many counts, or a class for expanded clones, and some rows have none.

clone_size,d_call,j_call,v_call,cdr3_nt,cdr3_aa
-,-,TRBJ2-3,TRBV19,TGTGCCAGTAGTATACGGGATTCAGATACGCAGTATTTT,CASSIRDSDTQYF
once,-,TRBJ1-3,TRBV9,TGTGCCAGCAGCGTAGAAGCCTTCTCTGGAAACACCATATATTTT,CASSVEAFSGNTIYF
few,TRBD1,TRBJ2-1,TRBV5-1,TGCGCCAGCAGCACCTCCGGGACAGGGAGCCATGAGCAGTTCTTC,CASSTSGTGSHEQFF
-,TRBD1,TRBJ1-2,TRBV27,TGTGCCAGCAGTCTCGGACAGGCGGACTATGGCTACACCTTC,CASSLGQADYGYTF
few,-,TRBJ1-2,TRBV5-1,TGCGCCAGCAGCTTGGCAGGCTATGGCTACACCTTC,CASSLAGYGYTF
-,-,TRBJ1-5,TRBV29-1,TGCAGCGTAGGAGGGTATCGTGATCAGCCCCAGCATTTT,CSVGGYRDQPQHF
-,-,TRBJ1-1,TRBV27,TGTGCCAGCAGTTCCGGGATACAGGGAGGGACTGAAGCTTTCTTT,CASSSGIQGGTEAFF
-,TRBD1,TRBJ1-4,TRBV15,TGTGCCACCAGCAGAGATTGGGACAGCACTATGGAAAAACTGTTTTTT,CATSRDWDSTMEKLFF
-,TRBD1,TRBJ2-1,TRBV29-1,TGCAGCGTTCTAGGGGGCTTTAGGAATGAGCAGTTCTTC,CSVLGGFRNEQFF
-,-,TRBJ1-5,TRBV19,TGTGCCAGTAGTGTTACAGGTCCCAATCAGCCCCAGCATTTT,CASSVTGPNQPQHF
once,TRBD1,TRBJ1-1,TRBV5-5,TGTGCCAGCAGTTGGGACAGCACGAACACTGAAGCTTTCTTT,CASSWDSTNTEAFF
-,TRBD1,TRBJ1-1,TRBV27,TGTGCCAGCAGTACCTCCGACAGGGAGGTAGGGACTGAAGCTTTCTTT,CASSTSDREVGTEAFF
-,-,TRBJ2-5,TRBV29-1,TGCAGCGTTGAAGGACCAACGGGGGGCTGGGGGCAAGAGACCCAGTACTTC,CSVEGPTGGWGQETQYF
-,-,TRBJ1-1,TRBV7-9,TGTGCCAGCAGCGTTCTCGGGGACACTGAAGCTTTCTTT,CASSVLGDTEAFF
-,-,TRBJ1-1,TRBV28,TGTGCCAGCAGTTTAGGACGGGGGGCTTTCTTT,CASSLGRGAFF
-,TRBD1,TRBJ1-1,TRBV6-5,TGTGCCAGTACAGGGGGCGTTCCATCCAACACTGAAGCTTTCTTT,CASTGGVPSNTEAFF
-,TRBD2,TRBJ2-7,TRBV6-1,TGTGCCAGCAGTGAAATTTCACTAGCGGGAGTGTACGAGCAGTACTTC,CASSEISLAGVYEQYF
-,TRBD2,TRBJ2-7,TRBV5-5,TGTGCCAGCAGCTTGGAGCTAGCGGGACTCTACGAGCAGTACTTC,CASSLELAGLYEQYF
-,-,TRBJ1-2,TRBV5-1,TGCGCCAGCAGCTTGAAGTTCGCGGGGGCCTATGGCTACACCTTC,CASSLKFAGAYGYTF
-,TRBD1,TRBJ1-4,TRBV4-3,TGCGCCAGCAGCCAGGGCACCGGGACAGGGGGGGAAAAACTGTTTTTT,CASSQGTGTGGEKLFF
-,TRBD1,TRBJ2-7,TRBV5-8,TGTGCCAGCAGCTCGCTGGGACAGGGAGGTTACGAGCAGTACTTC,CASSSLGQGGYEQYF
-,-,TRBJ2-5,TRBV5-1,TGCGCCAGCAGCTTGGGGGCGCAAGGGGGAGAGACCCAGTACTTC,CASSLGAQGGETQYF
-,-,TRBJ2-7,TRBV15,TGTGCCACCAGCAGGGAACCTACAGGGACCTACGAGCAGTACTTC,CATSREPTGTYEQYF
-,-,TRBJ2-2,TRBV10-1,TGCGCCAGCAGTGATATCCAGGGGCCCAACACCGGGGAGCTGTTTTTT,CASSDIQGPNTGELFF
-,TRBD1,TRBJ1-2,TRBV30,TGTGCCTGGAGCCGGGACAGGAAAAACTATGGCTACACCTTC,CAWSRDRKNYGYTF
few,-,TRBJ1-4,TRBV19,TGTGCCAGTAGTATAGAGCACAGTGAAAAACTGTTTTTT,CASSIEHSEKLFF
-,TRBD2,TRBJ2-5,TRBV5-4,TGTGCCAGCAGCTCGGCGGGAGGAGAGACCCAGTACTTC,CASSSAGGETQYF
-,TRBD2,TRBJ2-5,TRBV19,TGTGCCAGTAGTACCCAGCGGGGGGGACCTGGACATCAAGAGACCCAGTACTTC,CASSTQRGGPGHQETQYF
once,-,TRBJ1-2,TRBV6-5,TGTGCCAGCAGTTACTCACAGAGTCCTAACTATGGCTACACCTTC,CASSYSQSPNYGYTF
-,-,TRBJ1-1,TRBV19,TGTGCCAGTAGTAGTCGGACAGAATTGGGCACTGAAGCTTTCTTT,CASSSRTELGTEAFF
once,TRBD1,TRBJ1-1,TRBV7-2,TGTGCCAGCAGCCCGGACAGGGTGAACACTGAAGCTTTCTTT,CASSPDRVNTEAFF
-,TRBD1,TRBJ2-7,TRBV7-3,TGTGCCAGCAGCGCCGGGACAGAGTACGAGCAGTACTTC,CASSAGTEYEQYF
once,TRBD1,TRBJ1-1,TRBV27,TGTGCCAGCAGTTCCGGACAGGGCAACACTGAAGCTTTCTTT,CASSSGQGNTEAFF
-,TRBD2,TRBJ2-7,TRBV6-5,TGTGCCAGCATCCCTCTAGCGGGACTCTCAGAGCAGTACTTC,CASIPLAGLSEQYF
once,TRBD1,TRBJ1-4,TRBV4-1,TGCGCCAGCAGCCGGGACAGGGAAGAAGTCGGGACTAATGAAAAACTGTTTTTT,CASSRDREEVGTNEKLFF
-,-,TRBJ1-5,TRBV6-6,TGTGCCAGCAGTTACAGACAAGAACAGCCCCAGCATTTT,CASSYRQEQPQHF
few,-,TRBJ1-2,TRBV2,TGTGCCAGCCCCTCGGAGGGGCGCCCGGGATATGGCTACACCTTC,CASPSEGRPGYGYTF
once,-,TRBJ2-5,TRBV29-1,TGCAGCGTTGAAGGGACACCTCTCGGAGAGACCCAGTACTTC,CSVEGTPLGETQYF
-,-,TRBJ2-1,TRBV4-1,TGCGCCAGCAGCCGGCTCGAAGGACTGATATACAATGAGCAGTTCTTC,CASSRLEGLIYNEQFF
-,TRBD2,TRBJ2-1,TRBV30,TGTGCCTGGGACGCTGCCGGACTAGCGGGATACGATGAGCAGTTCTTC,CAWDAAGLAGYDEQFF
-,-,TRBJ2-6,TRBV9,TGTGCCAGCAGCGTAGGAACAGGACGCTCTGGGGCCAACGTCCTGACTTTC,CASSVGTGRSGANVLTF
-,-,TRBJ1-1,TRBV5-1,TGCGCCAGCAGCGGGGGAGGGGGATACACTGAAGCTTTCTTT,CASSGGGGYTEAFF
-,-,TRBJ1-4,TRBV5-5,TGTGCCAGCAGCTTGGACAGGGCTCGAGAAAAACTGTTTTTT,CASSLDRAREKLFF
few,-,TRBJ1-1,TRBV11-3,TGTGCCAGCAGCTTAGGGGGCCTCACTGAAGCTTTCTTT,CASSLGGLTEAFF
-,-,TRBJ2-2,TRBV19,TGTGCCAGTAGTACTCGGCAAAGAGGGGGGGAGCTGTTTTTT,CASSTRQRGGELFF
-,-,TRBJ2-1,TRBV6-4,TGTGCCAGCAGTGACTCAGCGGGCTCCTACAATGAGCAGTTCTTC,CASSDSAGSYNEQFF
-,-,TRBJ1-6,TRBV5-1,TGCGCCAGCAGCTTGGACAGTCCCTCACCCCTCCACTTT,CASSLDSPSPLHF